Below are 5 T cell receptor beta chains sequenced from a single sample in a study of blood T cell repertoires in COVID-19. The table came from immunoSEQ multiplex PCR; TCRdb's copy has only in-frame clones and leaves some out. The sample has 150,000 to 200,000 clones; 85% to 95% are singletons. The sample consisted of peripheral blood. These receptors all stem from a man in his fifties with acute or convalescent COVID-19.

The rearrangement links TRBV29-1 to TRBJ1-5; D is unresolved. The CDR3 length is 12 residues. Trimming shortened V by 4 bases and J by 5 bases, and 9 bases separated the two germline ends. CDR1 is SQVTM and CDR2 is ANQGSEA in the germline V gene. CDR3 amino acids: CSVGGRDQPQHF. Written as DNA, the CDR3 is TGCAGCGTTGGAGGGAGGGATCAGCCCCAGCATTTT.

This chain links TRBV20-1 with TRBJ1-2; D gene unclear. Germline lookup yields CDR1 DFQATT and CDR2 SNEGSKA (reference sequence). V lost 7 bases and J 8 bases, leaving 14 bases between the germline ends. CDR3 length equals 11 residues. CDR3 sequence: CSGPRDVGYTF. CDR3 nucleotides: TGCAGTGGGCCGCGGGATGTGGGCTACACCTTC.

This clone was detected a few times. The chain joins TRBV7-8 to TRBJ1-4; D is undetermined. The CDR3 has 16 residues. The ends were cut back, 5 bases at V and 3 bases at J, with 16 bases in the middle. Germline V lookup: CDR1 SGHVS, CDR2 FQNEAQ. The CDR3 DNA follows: TGTGCCAGCAGCCGGAGGGAGTCGGGTTCTAATGAAAAACTGTTTTTT. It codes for CASSRRESGSNEKLFF.

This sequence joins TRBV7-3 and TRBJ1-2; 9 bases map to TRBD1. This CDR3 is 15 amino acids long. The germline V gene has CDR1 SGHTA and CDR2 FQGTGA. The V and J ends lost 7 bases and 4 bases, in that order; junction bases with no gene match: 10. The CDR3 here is CASTSGTGSIYGYTF. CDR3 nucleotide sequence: TGTGCCAGCACTTCCGGGACAGGGAGTATCTATGGCTACACCTTC.

The CDR3 nucleotides are TGTGCCAGCTCACCAAACTCAGGTGACCTTAACACTGAAGCTTTCTTT. It codes for CASSPNSGDLNTEAFF. The gene calls are TRBV18 and TRBJ1-1; unclear D gene. CDR3 length: 16 residues. Per germline, CDR1 KGHSH and CDR2 LQKENI. V lost 2 bases and J lost 2, with 15 bases in between.